These 3 T cell receptor beta chains came from one sample sequenced in a study of shared clonotypes between healthy human individuals. Libraries were prepared by immunoSEQ multiplex PCR; TCRdb keeps only in-frame clonotypes and omits some of them. The sample has 650,000 to 700,000 clones, 90% seen once. The sequenced sample consisted of memory CD8+ T cells from PBMCs. Subset specified: CD45RO+ cells pooled with CCR7-negative TemRA cells. Receptors were obtained from a young man in good health. Some clones in this sample may be carry-over from other donors' samples.

V usage is TRBV6-1 and J usage is TRBJ1-1, with D tentatively TRBD1 (6 bases). The CDR3 sequence is 17 residues long. Per germline, CDR1 MNHNS and CDR2 SASEGT. V lost 4 bases, J lost 4 bases, and 22 bases lay in between. In nucleotides, the CDR3 is TGTGCCAGCAGTGGGTTTTCCAGGGCTAGAGGGGGCACTGAAGCTTTCTTT. It codes for CASSGFSRARGGTEAFF.

This chain uses TRBV14 with TRBJ1-4, with D possibly TRBD1 on 6 matching bases. This CDR3 is 16 amino acids long. V lost 1 base, J lost 5 bases, and 14 bases lay in between. CDR1 SGHDN and CDR2 FVKESK come from the germline V gene. CDR3 in DNA: TGTGCCAGCAGCCAAGCCGATACAGGGCGCAATGAAAAACTGTTTTTT. Encoded protein: CASSQADTGRNEKLFF.

The rearrangement uses TRBV27 and TRBJ2-1; 8 nucleotides align to TRBD2. The CDR3 spans 15 residues. Germline CDR1 and CDR2: MNHEY and SMNVEV (reference sequence). V lost 7 bases to trimming and J lost 6 bases; unmatched junction nucleotides: 11. CDR3 DNA sequence: TGTGCCAGCAACCCTCGGGAGGGCCCCGGCAATGAGCAGTTCTTC. It codes for CASNPREGPGNEQFF.